One and the same sample provided the 16 T cell receptor beta chains below, sequenced in a study of blood T cell repertoires in COVID-19. The protocol was immunoSEQ multiplex PCR, while the TCRdb copy is restricted to in-frame clones and leaves out a portion. The sample comprises a few hundred thousand clones, around 84% of which are singletons, and around 6.5% rests with the top ten. Source material: PBMCs or T cells enriched from blood (not recorded which). The receptor set was obtained from a woman between 35 and 50 years old who had recovered from COVID-19.

The gene calls are TRBV7-2 and TRBJ2-7; 14 positions match TRBD2. The junction had 6 bases not matched to a gene; V was cut back by 1 base and J by 4 bases. The CDR3 has 17 amino acids. Germline V gives CDR1 SGHTA, CDR2 FQGNSA. CDR3: CASSLGGTSGSFYEQYF. The DNA for the CDR3 is TGTGCCAGCAGCTTAGGTGGGACTAGCGGGAGTTTTTACGAGCAGTACTTC.

J is TRBJ2-4 and V is TRBV28; tentatively, D is TRBD1 (6 bases). The CDR3 sequence is 16 residues long. Looked up from germline, CDR1 is MDHEN and CDR2 is SYDVKM. Deletions cut 2 bases from V and 2 bases from J, with 13 bases between. This CDR3 reads CASSLIGQGTKNIQYF. The CDR3 DNA reads TGTGCCAGCAGTTTAATAGGGCAGGGGACCAAAAACATTCAGTACTTC.

A single count supports this clone. The rearrangement uses TRBV3-1 (or the pseudogene TRBV3-2) and TRBJ2-7; TRBD1 aligns across 8 bases. Germline V gene lookup returns CDR1 LGHDT and CDR2 YNNKEL (reference sequence). The ends lost 4 bases at V and 3 bases at J; junction bases unmatched: 5. The CDR3 spans 14 residues. The CDR3, as DNA: TGTGCCAGCAGCCGACAGGGGTCAGACTACGAGCAGTACTTC. Translation: CASSRQGSDYEQYF.

The chain uses TRBV7-3 and TRBJ2-2; D gene ambiguous. V gave up 3 bases and J gave up 6 bases, with 11 bases separating them. The CDR3 is 14 residues long. Germline CDR1 is SGHTA and CDR2 is FQGTGA. CDR3 protein: CASSFLLAAGELFF. The CDR3 DNA sequence: TGTGCCAGCAGCTTTCTTCTGGCGGCCGGGGAGCTGTTTTTT. Drawing the rest from reference TRBV7-3 and TRBJ2-2, the complete variable domain is GAGVSQTPSNKVTEKGKYVELRCDPISGHTALYWYRQSLGQGPEFLIYFQGTGAADDSGLPNDRFFAVRPEGSVSTLKIQRTERGDSAVYLCASSFLLAAGELFFGEGSRLTVL.

V gene TRBV7-9 combines with J gene TRBJ2-5; 10 nucleotides match TRBD2. The CDR3 spans 16 residues. The ends lost 1 base at V and 5 bases at J; junction bases unmatched: 7. CDR1 SEHNR and CDR2 FQNEAQ come from the germline V gene (reference sequence). This chain's CDR3 is CASSLGGLAFLETQYF. The CDR3 coding sequence is TGTGCCAGCAGCTTAGGGGGACTAGCGTTTCTTGAGACCCAGTACTTC.

V gene TRBV6-5 combines with J gene TRBJ1-2; D unclear. Germline-derived CDR1 and CDR2 are MNHEY and SVGAGI. Trimming cost V 5 bases and J 6 bases, with 16 bases left between them. The CDR3 has 14 residues. The CDR3 loop reads CASSPSKEVHGYTF. CDR3 in DNA: TGTGCCAGCAGTCCCTCTAAGGAGGTTCATGGCTACACCTTC.

The chain carries TRBV7-8 and TRBJ2-7, with 7 positions matching TRBD2. Germline values: CDR1 SGHVS, CDR2 FQNEAQ. The CDR3 is 15 amino acids. The V and J ends lost 1 base and 2 bases, in that order; junction bases with no gene match: 5. Written as DNA, the CDR3 is TGTGCCAGCAGCTTAGTGGAGGGAGGGCCCTACGAGCAGTACTTC. Its protein product is CASSLVEGGPYEQYF. Based on the CDR3 plus reference TRBV7-8 and TRBJ2-7, the full variable domain is GAGVSQSPRYKVAKRGQDVALRCDPISGHVSLFWYQQALGQGPEFLTYFQNEAQLDKSGLPSDRFFAERPEGSVSTLKIQRTQQEDSAVYLCASSLVEGGPYEQYFGPGTRLTVT.

The V gene is TRBV19, the J gene TRBJ2-1, with D perhaps TRBD2 (5 bases). The CDR3 extends over 15 amino acids. CDR1 LNHDA and CDR2 SQIVND come from the germline V gene (reference sequence). V was pared by 3 bases and J by 4 bases, with 13 bases between. The CDR3 bases are TGTGCCAGTAGTATTTTGAACGGACTGTACAATGAGCAGTTCTTC. Translation gives CASSILNGLYNEQFF.

The chain combines TRBV11-2 with TRBJ2-1; 9 nucleotides match TRBD2. Germline V CDR1 and CDR2: SGHAT, FQNNGV. The ends lost 4 bases at V and 2 bases at J; junction bases unmatched: 6. CDR3 length: 16 residues. The CDR3, as DNA: TGTGCCAGCAGCTACCCTAGCGGGAACGCCTACAATGAGCAGTTCTTC. Its protein is CASSYPSGNAYNEQFF.

The rearrangement uses TRBV3-1 (or the pseudogene TRBV3-2) and TRBJ1-4; D is possibly TRBD1 (5 bases). Germline-derived CDR1 and CDR2 are LGHDT and YNNKEL (reference sequence). CDR3 size: 16 residues. The ends were cut back, 3 bases at V and 5 bases at J, with 16 bases in the middle. The CDR3 DNA reads TGTGCCAGCAGCCAGGGCCCCGGGGGTTCAAATGAAAAACTGTTTTTT. Encoded protein: CASSQGPGGSNEKLFF.

This clone has more than one count but fewer than ten. The V call is TRBV6-2 or TRBV6-3, the J call TRBJ1-1; D possibly corresponds to TRBD1 (6 bases). Germline V gives CDR1 MNHEY, CDR2 SVGEGT. Trimming removed 3 bases at V and 7 bases at J, with 15 bases between. The CDR3 covers 14 residues. CDR3 DNA sequence: TGTGCCAGCAGTTATGGGGTACAGGGATATGAAGCTTTCTTT. Its translation: CASSYGVQGYEAFF.

V is TRBV18 and J is TRBJ1-2; D not resolved. The CDR3 runs 15 residues. Trimming left V 1 base short and J 4 bases short, with 13 bases between. Germline-derived CDR1 and CDR2 are KGHSH and LQKENI. The CDR3 loop is CASSPRAASGYGYTF. The CDR3 DNA is TGTGCCAGCTCACCACGGGCAGCCTCTGGCTATGGCTACACCTTC.

The rearrangement uses TRBV2 and TRBJ2-7; 9 bases fit TRBD1. Germline assignment: CDR1 SNHLY and CDR2 FYNNEI. This CDR3 contains 12 residues. With 6 bases clipped from V and 4 bases from J, the junction kept 1 base outside the gene matches. The CDR3 region has the DNA TGTGCCAGCAGGACAGGGGGGTACGAGCAGTACTTC. This gives the protein CASRTGGYEQYF.

The chain recombines TRBV11-2 with TRBJ2-3; perhaps TRBD2 as D (7 bases). This CDR3 spans 14 amino acids. From germline, CDR1 is SGHAT and CDR2 FQNNGV. Trimming removed 6 bases from V and 7 bases from J, with 17 bases in between. CDR3: CASRTLRGGYTQYF. CDR3 nucleotide sequence: TGTGCCAGCAGGACTTTGAGGGGGGGATATACGCAGTATTTT.

The V gene is TRBV6-2 or TRBV6-3, the J gene TRBJ2-1, with TRBD2 identical over 9 bases. Germline CDR1 MNHEY, CDR2 SVGEGT. The CDR3 length is 17 residues. The trim removed 1 base at V and 5 bases at J, leaving 9 bases unmatched. Here the CDR3 DNA reads TGTGCCAGCAGTTACTACCCCGTTAGCGGGAGAAACAATGAGCAGTTCTTC. This codes for CASSYYPVSGRNNEQFF.

The chain carries TRBV7-9 and TRBJ1-2; 7 nucleotides line up with TRBD1. The CDR3 is 19 amino acids. Germline CDR1 reads SEHNR; CDR2 reads FQNEAQ (reference sequence). V lost 5 bases, J lost 4 bases, and 22 bases stayed unmatched. The CDR3 DNA sequence: TGTGCCAGCAGCCTCCTCGGCGGACAGGTCACTAGCCCCCTCTATGGCTACACCTTC. As protein: CASSLLGGQVTSPLYGYTF.